The 30 T cell receptor beta chains given below trace back to one sample, sequenced in a study of response to subunit inactivated influenza vaccine. TCRdb ran MiXCR on the RT-PCR reads and lists one entry per CDR3 protein. The sample consists of roughly 620,000 distinct CDR3 sequences, approximately 10% of them appearing once. These same records also appear under a second study, on T cells expressing NK-cell markers. As that study records: The authors generated TCR beta cDNA through 5'RACE template switching with UMIs.

This specimen was PBMCs from blood, taken on the day of vaccination. These receptors were taken from a man aged 50-60 years who received an inactivated influenza vaccine.

This clonotype was picked up a small number of times. The chain links TRBV5-1 to TRBJ1-5; D is perhaps TRBD1 (6 bases). Germline CDR1 SGHRS, CDR2 YFSETQ. The CDR3 length is 18 residues. V lost 2 bases to trimming and J lost 3 bases, with 21 bases between them. The DNA of the CDR3 is TGCGCCAGCAGCTTTGATCCTAGTACCGGGGGCCTCAATCAGCCCCAGCATTTT. This codes for CASSFDPSTGGLNQPQHF.

This clonotype was detected a few times. The V call is TRBV5-1, the J call TRBJ1-1; D not certain. The CDR3 covers 15 residues. V lost 5 bases to trimming and J lost 1 base, with 15 bases between them. Germline lookup yields CDR1 SGHRS and CDR2 YFSETQ. The CDR3 sequence: CASRSLGYTNTEAFF. CDR3 DNA: TGCGCCAGCAGGTCCTTGGGGTATACGAACACTGAAGCTTTCTTT.

This clonotype occurred a few times. This chain joins TRBV20-1 and TRBJ2-5; 12 bases match TRBD2. With V trimmed by 1 base and J by 5 bases, 17 bases remained unmatched. From germline, CDR1 is DFQATT and CDR2 SNEGSKA (reference sequence). CDR3 size: 19 residues. In nucleotides, the CDR3 is TGCAGTGCTAGAGGGGGCGGGCTAGCGGGAGGGAAAAGTAAGGAGACCCAGTACTTC. It encodes CSARGGGLAGGKSKETQYF.

The CDR3 DNA reads TGTGCCAGCAGCTTTCCGACTAGCGGGGGGGAAATCTCCTACAATGAGCAGTTCTTC. Translating it yields CASSFPTSGGEISYNEQFF. The gene calls are TRBV5-6 and TRBJ2-1; TRBD2 matches at 14 bases. The CDR3 is made up of 19 amino acids. Trimming at V came to 2 bases and at J to 0 bases, leaving 7 bases not matched to a gene. Germline CDR1 is SGHDT and CDR2 is YYEEEE.

This clonotype turned up a few times. The chain employs TRBV5-1 and TRBJ2-7, with 10 bases identical to TRBD1. Germline trimming cut 4 bases from V and 2 bases from J; bases unmatched to any gene: 3. The CDR3 has 14 amino acids. The germline CDR1 and CDR2 sequences are SGHRS and YFSETQ. The CDR3: CASSHDRGPYEQYF. In DNA, the CDR3 is TGCGCCAGCAGCCACGACAGGGGGCCCTACGAGCAGTACTTC.

CDR3 sequence reads: CASSFAVSGANVLTF. The CDR3 bases are TGTGCCAGCAGTTTTGCAGTTTCTGGGGCCAACGTCCTGACTTTC. V gene TRBV12-3 or TRBV12-4 combines with J gene TRBJ2-6; D is undetermined. The CDR3 covers 15 residues. Trimming pared 3 bases from V and 1 base from J, leaving 7 bases between.

The chain couples TRBV5-1 to TRBJ2-5; the match to TRBD2 covers 15 bases. The V gene end was trimmed by 5 bases and the J gene end by 4 bases; junction bases not matched to a gene: 12. Per germline, CDR1 SGHRS and CDR2 YFSETQ. CDR3 length equals 18 residues. CDR3 amino acids: CASSSTGLAGGEGETQYF. CDR3 DNA sequence: TGCGCCAGCAGTTCCACGGGACTAGCGGGAGGAGAAGGAGAGACCCAGTACTTC.

This clonotype showed up many times. This chain uses TRBV20-1 with TRBJ2-7, with D possibly being TRBD1 (5 bases). Looked up from germline, CDR1 is DFQATT and CDR2 is SNEGSKA (reference sequence). The CDR3 length is 14 residues. Trimming left V 0 bases short and J 4 bases short, with 13 bases between. The CDR3 protein is CSARDHQGVYEQYF. The DNA of the CDR3 is TGCAGTGCTAGAGATCATCAGGGCGTATACGAGCAGTACTTC.

The sample holds a few counts of this clonotype. The genes are TRBV2 and TRBJ1-5, with a possible D match to TRBD1 (5 bases). V was shortened by 4 bases and J by 5 bases, with 12 bases between the two germline ends. Germline CDR1 is SNHLY and CDR2 is FYNNEI. This CDR3 region has 14 residues. The CDR3 is CASSVAGSYQPQHF. CDR3 nucleotides: TGTGCCAGCAGTGTGGCAGGGTCTTATCAGCCCCAGCATTTT.

This sequence joins TRBV24-1 and TRBJ2-3, with 9 positions matching TRBD1. This CDR3 spans 15 amino acids. CDR1 is KGHDR, CDR2 SFDVKD, per germline. Trimming at V came to 3 bases and at J to 4 bases, leaving 4 bases not matched to a gene. The CDR3 DNA is TGTGCCACCAGTGATCTAGGACAGGGGTCAGATACGCAGTATTTT. It translates to CATSDLGQGSDTQYF.

Only a few counts were recorded for this clonotype. The chain employs TRBV5-5 and TRBJ2-7; TRBD1 is a possible D gene (6 bases). V lost 6 bases and J lost 6, with 10 bases in between. The germline gives CDR1 SGHKS, CDR2 YYEKEE (reference sequence). The CDR3 is 11 amino acids. The CDR3 DNA is TGTGCCAGCATAGCCAGGGGCGAGCAGTACTTC. Its protein is CASIARGEQYF.

This clonotype was picked up a small number of times. This chain uses TRBV14 with TRBJ1-1; 11 bases match TRBD1. V trimming: 2 bases; J trimming: 5 bases; junction bases outside the gene matches: 4. Germline loops: CDR1 SGHDN, CDR2 FVKESK. This CDR3 is 15 amino acids long. As DNA, the CDR3 is TGTGCCAGCAGCCAACCGGACAGGGGGCTTACTGAAGCTTTCTTT. Translated: CASSQPDRGLTEAFF.

This sequence joins TRBV6-2 or TRBV6-3 and TRBJ1-2, with unresolved D. The germline V and J ends were trimmed by 0 bases and 2 bases, with 10 bases remaining between them. CDR3 length: 15 residues. Germline V CDR1 and CDR2: MNHEY, SVGEGT. The CDR3 here is CASSYSGYANYGYTF. Here the CDR3 DNA reads TGTGCCAGCAGTTACTCGGGGTACGCCAACTATGGCTACACCTTC.

The gene calls are TRBV9 and TRBJ2-7; 8 nucleotides agree with TRBD1. Per the germline V gene, CDR1 is SGDLS and CDR2 is YYNGEE. The V gene end was trimmed by 0 bases and the J gene end by 3 bases; junction bases not matched to a gene: 5. CDR3 length equals 15 residues. The DNA of the CDR3 is TGTGCCAGCAGCGTAGGGACAGGGATCATCTACGAGCAGTACTTC. Translating it yields CASSVGTGIIYEQYF.

This clonotype was counted only a few times. The J gene is TRBJ2-1, the V gene TRBV20-1; perhaps TRBD2 as D (6 bases). CDR3 length equals 15 residues. V was trimmed by 0 bases and J by 8 bases, leaving 17 bases between them. The germline V gene has CDR1 DFQATT and CDR2 SNEGSKA (reference sequence). This chain's CDR3 is CSARDPGGVGDEQFF. The DNA for the CDR3 is TGCAGTGCTAGAGATCCAGGCGGGGTGGGGGATGAGCAGTTCTTC.

There are many counts of this clonotype. The chain is built from TRBV3-1 and TRBJ1-1; D possibly corresponds to TRBD1 (6 bases). The V end was cut by 1 base, the J end by 10 bases, with 13 bases between. The CDR3 extends over 13 amino acids. CDR1 and CDR2 (germline): LGHDT, YNNKEL (reference sequence). This chain's CDR3 is CASSQGGAVTAFF. CDR3 DNA: TGTGCCAGCAGCCAAGGGGGGGCGGTTACAGCTTTCTTT. Full variable domain (rest looked up from reference TRBV3-1 and TRBJ1-1): DTAVSQTPKYLVTQMGNDKSIKCEQNLGHDTMYWYKQDSKKFLKIMFSYNNKELIINETVPNRFSPKSPDKAHLNLHINSLELGDSAVYFCASSQGGAVTAFFGQGTRLTVV.

This clonotype was seen a few times. V is TRBV28 and J is TRBJ2-2; D not certain. The germline V and J ends were trimmed by 1 base and 0 bases, with 9 bases remaining between them. The CDR3 length is 16 residues. Germline V gene sequence: CDR1 MDHEN, CDR2 SYDVKM. This chain's CDR3 is CASSLSGRANTGELFF. The CDR3 DNA sequence: TGTGCCAGCAGTTTATCTGGCCGAGCGAACACCGGGGAGCTGTTTTTT.

This chain uses TRBV5-6 with TRBJ2-1; perhaps D is TRBD1 or TRBD2 (5 bases each). The CDR3 has 16 amino acids. Germline V lookup: CDR1 SGHDT, CDR2 YYEEEE. V was clipped by 1 base and J by 7 bases, with 18 bases between them. CDR3: CASSLNGGTNHNEQFF. CDR3 sequence (DNA): TGTGCCAGCAGCTTGAATGGGGGTACTAATCATAATGAGCAGTTCTTC.

The gene calls are TRBV11-2 and TRBJ2-2, with D tentatively TRBD1 (6 bases). Trimming shortened V by 7 bases and J by 2 bases, and 17 bases separated the two germline ends. Germline assignment: CDR1 SGHAT and CDR2 FQNNGV. The CDR3 has 16 residues. The CDR3 reads CASTTTFGGNTGELFF. DNA for the CDR3: TGTGCCAGCACGACGACATTTGGGGGCAACACCGGGGAGCTGTTTTTT.

The rearrangement uses TRBV4-3 and TRBJ2-2; D is ambiguous. The CDR3 has 14 amino acids. Germline loops: CDR1 LGHNA, CDR2 YSLEER. V shed 3 bases and J shed 0 bases, with 5 bases lying between them. In nucleotides, the CDR3 is TGCGCCAGCAGCCACGTGCCGAACACCGGGGAGCTGTTTTTT. It encodes CASSHVPNTGELFF.

The chain combines TRBV6-5 with TRBJ1-2, with D possibly matching TRBD1 (6 bases). The CDR3 spans 14 residues. V was shortened by 3 bases and J by 4 bases, with 12 bases between the two germline ends. CDR1 is MNHEY and CDR2 is SVGAGI in the germline V gene. In DNA form, the CDR3 reads TGTGCCAGCAGTTATGGGGGGGCGGGCTATGGCTACACCTTC. Its protein is CASSYGGAGYGYTF.

In this sample, this clonotype turned up a few times. This chain connects TRBV6-2 or TRBV6-3 to TRBJ2-1; D gene ambiguous. The V end was cut by 5 bases, the J end by 14 bases, with 25 bases between. Germline CDR1 is MNHEY and CDR2 is SVGEGT. The CDR3 totals 15 residues. Written as DNA, the CDR3 is TGTGCCAGCAGTCCCCTTGAGGACGCCCCTCGGTGGGAGTTCTTC. Protein sequence: CASSPLEDAPRWEFF.

The rearrangement joins TRBV12-3 or TRBV12-4 to TRBJ1-5; no clear D. V was clipped by 5 bases and J by 3 bases, with 11 bases between them. The CDR3 contains 14 residues. DNA of the CDR3: TGTGCCAGCAGTACAAGGAGTTCCAATCAGCCCCAGCATTTT. It codes for CASSTRSSNQPQHF.

In its sample, this clonotype was seen many times. This chain uses TRBV28 with TRBJ2-3; tentative D call: TRBD2 (6 bases). V lost 5 bases to trimming and J lost 1 base, with 10 bases between them. The CDR3 totals 14 residues. Germline CDR1 is MDHEN and CDR2 is SYDVKM. CDR3 amino acids: CASSPRLGTDTQYF. CDR3 coding DNA: TGTGCCAGCAGTCCCCGACTAGGCACAGATACGCAGTATTTT. The whole variable domain, remainder taken from reference TRBV28 and TRBJ2-3, is DVKVTQSSRYLVKRTGEKVFLECVQDMDHENMFWYRQDPGLGLRLIYFSYDVKMKEKGDIPEGYSVSREKKERFSLILESASTNQTSMYLCASSPRLGTDTQYFGPGTRLTVL.

The gene calls are TRBV6-4 and TRBJ2-2; D gene unclear. The V gene lost 3 bases and the J gene lost 4 bases, with 12 bases spanning the gap. This CDR3 has 15 amino acids. Germline lookup yields CDR1 MRHNA and CDR2 SNTAGT. The CDR3 nucleotides read TGTGCCAGCAGTGATGGCAGTTTGGGCACCGGGGAGCTGTTTTTT. It yields the protein CASSDGSLGTGELFF.

This chain joins TRBV5-1 and TRBJ1-6, with no clear D. Trimming shortened V by 5 bases and J by 8 bases, and 11 bases separated the two germline ends. Looked up from germline, CDR1 is SGHRS and CDR2 is YFSETQ. The CDR3 runs 13 residues. CDR3 protein: CASRVFSDSPLHF. CDR3 DNA sequence: TGCGCCAGCAGGGTTTTTTCGGATTCACCCCTCCACTTT.

This chain links TRBV19 with TRBJ2-1, with D possibly being TRBD2 (5 bases). Germline CDR1 is LNHDA and CDR2 is SQIVND (reference sequence). The CDR3 extends over 14 amino acids. V was shortened by 3 bases and J by 6 bases, with 12 bases between the two germline ends. The CDR3 protein is CASSIGVRGNEQFF. CDR3 nucleotides: TGTGCCAGTAGTATTGGGGTCCGGGGCAATGAGCAGTTCTTC. The full variable domain, its missing parts supplied by reference TRBV19 and TRBJ2-1, is DGGITQSPKYLFRKEGQNVTLSCEQNLNHDAMYWYRQDPGQGLRLIYYSQIVNDFQKGDIAEGYSVSREKKESFPLTVTSAQKNPTAFYLCASSIGVRGNEQFFGPGTRLTVL.

The V call is TRBV10-2, the J call TRBJ1-4; the match to TRBD1 covers 7 bases. CDR3 length equals 13 residues. V lost 8 bases to trimming and J lost 5 bases; unmatched junction nucleotides: 5. The germline V gene has CDR1 WSHSY and CDR2 SAAADI. CDR3 loop: CASAGTANEKLFF. The CDR3 nucleotides are TGCGCCAGCGCCGGGACAGCGAATGAAAAACTGTTTTTT.

This clonotype was detected a few times. The chain employs TRBV12-3 or TRBV12-4 and TRBJ1-1; D unresolved. V gave up 5 bases and J gave up 8 bases, with 24 bases separating them. The CDR3 has 16 amino acids. CDR3 nucleotides: TGTGCCAGCAGTCTATCCTCGGCAGGTCCGGGTACCGAAGCTTTCTTT. It codes for CASSLSSAGPGTEAFF.

A few counts support this clonotype. V usage is TRBV5-5 and J usage is TRBJ2-7, with 9 bases matching TRBD1. The CDR3 runs to 15 residues. The V gene's germline CDR1 is SGHKS and CDR2 YYEKEE (reference sequence). With 4 bases clipped from V and 12 bases from J, the junction kept 17 bases outside the gene matches. For the CDR3, the DNA is TGTGCCAGCAGCGTGGACGGACAGGGGCTCCTGAGAGGGTACTTC. It is translated as CASSVDGQGLLRGYF.